This TCR beta chain is drawn from a study of blood T cell repertoires in COVID-19. Looking at the study overall: Acute and convalescent COVID-19 samples came from the United States, Italy and Spain. PBMCs, B-cell-depleted T cells, or T cells were the source of the cDNA or gDNA that made up the material.

CDR1 and CDR2 from the germline V gene are SGHVS and FQNEAQ. With V trimmed by 0 bases and J by 4 bases, 0 bases remained unmatched. The CDR3 loop spans 13 amino acids. The data were produced by immunoSEQ multiplex PCR, yet TCRdb's version contains in-frame clones alone and is incomplete. The sample consists of approximately 300,000 clones, about 86% of them appearing once. The gene calls are TRBV7-8 and TRBJ2-7; 7 bases are shared with TRBD1. This TCR derives from a person between 65 and 79 years old with COVID-19, enrolled during active disease. The sample was peripheral blood. The CDR3 region is CASSLATGYEQYF. The CDR3 coding sequence is TGTGCCAGCAGCTTAGCGACAGGGTACGAGCAGTACTTC.